A single sample gave rise to the 16 T cell receptor beta chains below, sequenced in a study of shared clonotypes between healthy human individuals. The repertoire was sequenced with immunoSEQ multiplex PCR; TCRdb's copy has only in-frame clones and lacks some. The repertoire consists of nearly 750,000 clones, with 72% occurring once and the leading ten covering over 1.5%. Sample: memory CD4+ T cells sorted from blood. The subset is: CD45RA-negative fraction. These receptors were taken from a woman aged 30 to 39 in good health.

The chain recombines TRBV2 with TRBJ2-3, with D tentatively TRBD1 (5 bases). CDR1 and CDR2 (germline): SNHLY, FYNNEI. This CDR3 is built from 15 residues. Deletions cut 4 bases from V and 4 bases from J, with 15 bases between. Written as DNA, the CDR3 is TGTGCCAGCAGTGGACAGCGCTTAATCTCAGATACGCAGTATTTT. Translated: CASSGQRLISDTQYF. Using reference TRBV2 and TRBJ2-3 for the parts outside the CDR3, the full variable domain is EPEVTQTPSHQVTQMGQEVILRCVPISNHLYFYWYRQILGQKVEFLVSFYNNEISEKSEIFDDQFSVERPDGSNFTLKIRSTKLEDSAMYFCASSGQRLISDTQYFGPGTRLTVL.

The chain's CDR3 is CASRTGAYQPQHF. Written as DNA, the CDR3 is TGTGCCAGCCGCACAGGGGCCTATCAGCCCCAGCATTTT. The chain recombines TRBV28 with TRBJ1-5; 7 nucleotides agree with TRBD1. CDR3 size: 13 residues. V shed 8 bases, J shed 5 bases, and the junction held 6 bases outside the gene matches. Germline CDR1 MDHEN, CDR2 SYDVKM.

This clone was seen a few times. The chain carries TRBV19 and TRBJ1-1; D not resolved. This CDR3 has 12 residues. The germline CDR1 and CDR2 sequences are LNHDA and SQIVND (reference sequence). V lost 6 bases and J 12 bases, leaving 17 bases between the germline ends. The DNA of the CDR3 is TGTGCCAGTAGCCGAGAGGGCTACGTTCCTTTCTTT. It codes for CASSREGYVPFF.

The chain joins TRBV11-2 to TRBJ1-2, with D unresolved. The germline V and J ends were trimmed by 5 bases and 2 bases, with 9 bases remaining between them. Per the germline V gene, CDR1 is SGHAT and CDR2 is FQNNGV. This CDR3 region has 13 residues. Here the CDR3 DNA reads TGTGCCAGCAGCCGGAGCCAAAACTATGGCTACACCTTC. Protein product: CASSRSQNYGYTF.

This clone showed up just a few times. J is TRBJ1-1 and V is TRBV7-9; weak D call: TRBD1 (5 bases). V was clipped by 1 base and J by 7 bases, with 13 bases between them. This CDR3 has 14 amino acids. Germline CDR1 is SEHNR and CDR2 is FQNEAQ (reference sequence). The CDR3 reads CASSLDRGRDEAFF. The CDR3 DNA sequence: TGTGCCAGCAGCTTAGATAGGGGTCGGGATGAAGCTTTCTTT.

This clone was detected a few times. The V gene is TRBV10-3, the J gene TRBJ1-2; possible D gene TRBD1, 6 bases. Between the trimmed V and J ends, which lost 3 bases and 4 bases, there was a span of 15 bases. The CDR3 is made up of 15 amino acids. Germline lookup yields CDR1 ENHRY and CDR2 SYGVKD. The CDR3 reads CAISDARGDLYGYTF. Written as DNA, the CDR3 is TGTGCCATCAGTGACGCCAGGGGCGACCTCTATGGCTACACCTTC.

The CDR3 sequence is CASSFRELPTGELFF. The CDR3 DNA sequence: TGTGCCAGCAGTTTCCGGGAACTACCCACCGGGGAGCTGTTTTTT. This sequence joins TRBV27 and TRBJ2-2, with a possible D match to TRBD2 (5 bases). CDR1 is MNHEY and CDR2 is SMNVEV in the germline V gene (reference sequence). The CDR3 length is 15 residues. The V end was cut by 3 bases, the J end by 4 bases, with 12 bases between.

In its sample, this clone was seen a few times. This sequence joins TRBV7-8 and TRBJ2-3, with 9 bases fitting TRBD1. The CDR3 is made up of 14 amino acids. Germline V CDR1 and CDR2: SGHVS, FQNEAQ. The ends lost 4 bases at V and 7 bases at J; junction bases unmatched: 6. CDR3 DNA sequence: TGTGCCAGCAGCTCCCGGGACAGGGTTTATACGCAGTATTTT. Translation gives CASSSRDRVYTQYF.

With regard to this clone: A much larger clonotype is one base distant, so this may be a read error. The chain joins TRBV7-3 to TRBJ2-3, with D unresolved. This CDR3 region has 11 residues. V gave up 5 bases and J gave up 2 bases, with 2 bases separating them. Germline CDR1 and CDR2: SGHTA and FQGTGA. The CDR3 sequence is CASSATDTQYF. As DNA, the CDR3 is TGTGCCAGCAGCGCCACAGATACGCAGTATTTT. The full variable domain, completed using reference TRBV7-3 and TRBJ2-3, is GAGVSQTPSNKVTEKGKYVELRCDPISGHTALYWYRQSLGQGPEFLIYFQGTGAADDSGLPNDRFFAVRPEGSVSTLKIQRTERGDSAVYLCASSATDTQYFGPGTRLTVL.

The V and J genes are TRBV19 and TRBJ2-1; the D call may be TRBD1 or TRBD2 (6 bases each). The germline V gene has CDR1 LNHDA and CDR2 SQIVND (reference sequence). The CDR3 contains 13 residues. Trimming removed 3 bases at V and 8 bases at J, with 11 bases between. The CDR3 nucleotides read TGTGCCAGTAGTATCCCGGGGGCGGATGAGCAGTTCTTC. Its protein is CASSIPGADEQFF.

As concerns this clone: A clone one base away is much larger, so this may be a read error. The chain combines TRBV2 with TRBJ1-5; 9 bases are a match to TRBD1. J gave up 5 bases and V 5 bases, and 1 base lay outside the gene matches. The CDR3 extends over 13 amino acids. Germline-derived CDR1 and CDR2 are SNHLY and FYNNEI. In DNA form, the CDR3 reads TGTGCCAGCAGTTGGACAGGGGATCAGCCCCAGCATTTT. Encoded protein: CASSWTGDQPQHF. Full variable domain (outside the CDR3, taken from reference TRBV2 and TRBJ1-5): EPEVTQTPSHQVTQMGQEVILRCVPISNHLYFYWYRQILGQKVEFLVSFYNNEISEKSEIFDDQFSVERPDGSNFTLKIRSTKLEDSAMYFCASSWTGDQPQHFGDGTRLSIL.

This clone was observed once. V gene TRBV5-1 combines with J gene TRBJ2-3; 7 nucleotides line up with TRBD2. Germline CDR1 SGHRS, CDR2 YFSETQ. The CDR3 loop spans 15 amino acids. V was pared by 5 bases and J by 0 bases, with 6 bases of the junction left unmatched. The CDR3 DNA reads TGCGCCAGCAGTTACAGCGGGGAAAGCACAGATACGCAGTATTTT. Residues: CASSYSGESTDTQYF.

The J gene is TRBJ2-1, the V gene TRBV9; 7 positions match TRBD2. There are 16 residues in the CDR3. The germline CDR1 and CDR2 sequences are SGDLS and YYNGEE. With 4 bases clipped from V and 0 bases from J, the junction kept 7 bases outside the gene matches. DNA for the CDR3: TGTGCCAGCAGCCAAGAGCGGGGAAGCTCCTACAATGAGCAGTTCTTC. Its translation: CASSQERGSSYNEQFF.

Details on this clone: Just one base apart from a much larger clone, this may be a read error. The J gene is TRBJ2-7, the V gene TRBV6-1; the match to TRBD1 covers 8 bases. This CDR3 is built from 14 residues. From germline, CDR1 is MNHNS and CDR2 SASEGT. Germline trimming cut 6 bases from V and 0 bases from J; bases unmatched to any gene: 4. The CDR3 sequence: CASRQQGDSYEQYF. Here the CDR3 DNA reads TGTGCCAGCAGGCAACAGGGGGACTCCTACGAGCAGTACTTC.

This clone was picked up a small number of times. This sequence joins TRBV5-1 and TRBJ2-5; the D gene is possibly TRBD2 (6 bases). Germline CDR1 and CDR2: SGHRS and YFSETQ. The CDR3 has 16 residues. Deletions cut 4 bases from V and 4 bases from J, with 20 bases between. CDR3 nucleotide sequence: TGCGCCAGCAGCGCGGCCCGACTAGTCGCGGGAGAGACCCAGTACTTC. This sequence encodes CASSAARLVAGETQYF. Full variable domain (rest looked up from reference TRBV5-1 and TRBJ2-5): KAGVTQTPRYLIKTRGQQVTLSCSPISGHRSVSWYQQTPGQGLQFLFEYFSETQRNKGNFPGRFSGRQFSNSRSEMNVSTLELGDSALYLCASSAARLVAGETQYFGPGTRLLVL.

This chain links TRBV5-1 with TRBJ2-7; the match to TRBD2 covers 8 bases. J gave up 7 bases and V 6 bases, and 9 bases lay outside the gene matches. The V gene's germline CDR1 is SGHRS and CDR2 YFSETQ. The CDR3 runs 13 residues. In DNA, the CDR3 is TGCGCCAGCACCCCGCCGGGAGGGTGGGAGCAGTACTTC. Translated, it gives CASTPPGGWEQYF.